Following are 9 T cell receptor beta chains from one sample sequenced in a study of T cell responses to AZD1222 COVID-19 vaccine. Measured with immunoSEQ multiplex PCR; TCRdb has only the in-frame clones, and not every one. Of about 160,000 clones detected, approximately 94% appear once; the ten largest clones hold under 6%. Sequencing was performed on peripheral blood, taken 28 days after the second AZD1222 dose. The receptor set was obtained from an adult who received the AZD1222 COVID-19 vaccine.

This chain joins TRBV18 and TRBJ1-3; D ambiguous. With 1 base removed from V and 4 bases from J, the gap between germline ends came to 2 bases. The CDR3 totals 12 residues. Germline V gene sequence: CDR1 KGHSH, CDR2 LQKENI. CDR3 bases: TGTGCCAGCTCACCACAGGGAAACACCATATATTTT. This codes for CASSPQGNTIYF.

The CDR3 here is CASSSHPRPAGDEQFF. CDR3 DNA: TGTGCCAGCAGTTCCCATCCCCGCCCAGCGGGAGATGAGCAGTTCTTC. This chain uses TRBV27 with TRBJ2-1, with 8 nucleotides matching TRBD2. The CDR3 sequence is 16 residues long. The V and J ends lost 4 bases and 8 bases, in that order; junction bases with no gene match: 13. Germline V lookup: CDR1 MNHEY, CDR2 SMNVEV (reference sequence).

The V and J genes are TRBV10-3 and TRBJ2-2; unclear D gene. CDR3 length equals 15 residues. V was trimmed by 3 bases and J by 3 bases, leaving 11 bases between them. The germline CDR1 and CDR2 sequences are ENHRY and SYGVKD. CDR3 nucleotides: TGTGCCATCAGTGAAAGTGGACCAGACACCGGGGAGCTGTTTTTT. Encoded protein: CAISESGPDTGELFF.

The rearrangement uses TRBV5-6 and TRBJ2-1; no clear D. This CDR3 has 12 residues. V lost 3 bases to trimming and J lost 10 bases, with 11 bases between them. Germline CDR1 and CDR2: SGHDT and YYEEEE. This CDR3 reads CASSYQTWEQFF. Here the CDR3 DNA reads TGTGCCAGCAGCTACCAGACGTGGGAGCAGTTCTTC.

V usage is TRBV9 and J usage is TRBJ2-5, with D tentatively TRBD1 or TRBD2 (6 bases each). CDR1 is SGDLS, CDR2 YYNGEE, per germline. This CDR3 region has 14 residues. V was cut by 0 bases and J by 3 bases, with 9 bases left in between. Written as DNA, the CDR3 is TGTGCCAGCAGCGTAGAGGGGGAGGAAGAGACCCAGTACTTC. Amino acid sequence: CASSVEGEEETQYF. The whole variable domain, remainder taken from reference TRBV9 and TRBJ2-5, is DSGVTQTPKHLITATGQRVTLRCSPRSGDLSVYWYQQSLDQGLQFLIQYYNGEERAKGNILERFSAQQFPDLHSELNLSSLELGDSALYFCASSVEGEEETQYFGPGTRLLVL.

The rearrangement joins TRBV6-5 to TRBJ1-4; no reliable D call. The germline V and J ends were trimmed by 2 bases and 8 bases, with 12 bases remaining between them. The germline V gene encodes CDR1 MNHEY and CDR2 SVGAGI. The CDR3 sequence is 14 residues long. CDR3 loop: CASSYTWSGEKLFF. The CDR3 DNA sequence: TGTGCCAGCAGTTACACCTGGTCGGGCGAAAAACTGTTTTTT.

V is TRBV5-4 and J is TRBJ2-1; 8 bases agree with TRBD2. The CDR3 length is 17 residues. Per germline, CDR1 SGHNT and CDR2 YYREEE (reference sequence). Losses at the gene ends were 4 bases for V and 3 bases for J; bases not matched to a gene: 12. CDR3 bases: TGTGCCAGCAGCCGCGGGGGAGCGGGAGAAGGCTACAATGAGCAGTTCTTC. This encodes CASSRGGAGEGYNEQFF.

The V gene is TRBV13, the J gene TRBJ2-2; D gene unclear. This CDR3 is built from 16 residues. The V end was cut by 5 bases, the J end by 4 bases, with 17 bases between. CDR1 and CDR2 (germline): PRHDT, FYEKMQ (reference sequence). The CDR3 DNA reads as TGTGCCAGCAGCCCCCTCGAAGGTGCCGCCACCGGGGAGCTGTTTTTT. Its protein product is CASSPLEGAATGELFF.

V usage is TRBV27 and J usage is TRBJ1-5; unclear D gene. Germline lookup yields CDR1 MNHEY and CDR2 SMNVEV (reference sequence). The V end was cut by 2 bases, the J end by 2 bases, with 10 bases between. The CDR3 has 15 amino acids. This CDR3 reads CASSLVGKGNQPQHF. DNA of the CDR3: TGTGCCAGCAGTTTAGTGGGAAAGGGCAATCAGCCCCAGCATTTT.